These 2 T cell receptor beta chains were sequenced from one sample in a study of identical twins' blood T cells. MiXCR, run by TCRdb on the 5' RACE reads, gives a single entry per CDR3 protein. This sample's table has a couple of distinct CDR3 sequences. Specimen: PBMCs. These receptors originate from a woman between 18 and 55 years old in good health. This table probably holds off-target reads from a library built for another chain.

The count of this clonotype is one. Sequence at one end of the junction differs from germline and may be a read error. V usage is TRBV2 and J usage is TRBJ1-1, with D uncertain. The germline V gene encodes CDR1 SNHLY and CDR2 FYNNEI. The CDR3 length is 14 residues. In DNA, the CDR3 is TGTGCCAGCAGTGAAGAAACCAGTGGCTCTAGGTTGACCTTT. This encodes CASSEETSGSRLTF.

On this clonotype: At one end the junction does not follow the germline gene, possibly because of a read error. The V call is TRBV25-1, the J call TRBJ1-1; D unresolved. The CDR3 totals 13 residues. Germline-derived CDR1 and CDR2 are MGHDK and SYGVNS. CDR3: CASSVTSGSRLTF. The CDR3 nucleotides read TGTGCCAGCAGTGTAACCAGTGGCTCTAGGTTGACCTTT.